The 30 T cell receptor beta chains below come from one sample, sequenced in a study of blood T cell repertoires in COVID-19. TCRdb keeps only in-frame clones here, not all; method: immunoSEQ multiplex PCR. The sample contains 350,000 to 450,000 clones, 80% to 90% of which appear only once. The sequencing input was peripheral blood. The receptor source for this set is a woman in her fifties or sixties with COVID-19, enrolled during active disease.

The chain carries TRBV5-1 and TRBJ2-3; 11 nucleotides line up with TRBD2. The ends lost 4 bases at V and 3 bases at J; junction bases unmatched: 7. There are 16 residues in the CDR3. CDR1 is SGHRS, CDR2 YFSETQ, per germline. CDR3 protein: CASSLIAGGLTDTQYF. CDR3 in DNA: TGCGCCAGCAGCCTAATAGCGGGGGGGCTTACAGATACGCAGTATTTT.

V gene TRBV29-1 combines with J gene TRBJ1-1; D gene unclear. The germline V gene encodes CDR1 SQVTM and CDR2 ANQGSEA. Trimming took 8 bases from V and 0 from J, leaving 13 bases between them. The CDR3 totals 13 residues. Written as DNA, the CDR3 is TGCAGCATCAAGGAGGGCCTGAACACTGAAGCTTTCTTT. Amino acid sequence: CSIKEGLNTEAFF.

This sequence joins TRBV12-3 or TRBV12-4 and TRBJ1-2; TRBD1 might be the D (5 bases). The CDR3 extends over 13 amino acids. Between the trimmed V and J ends, which lost 2 bases and 8 bases, there was a span of 12 bases. CDR3 coding DNA: TGTGCCAGCAGTTTATCCAGGGTTCAAGGCTACACCTTC. Its translation: CASSLSRVQGYTF.

The chain uses TRBV9 and TRBJ2-7; 7 positions match TRBD1. Unmatched junction bases numbered 12, after V lost 3 bases and J lost 6 bases. CDR3 size: 15 residues. Per the germline V gene, CDR1 is SGDLS and CDR2 is YYNGEE. This chain's CDR3 is CASSAGGFGIGEQYF. DNA of the CDR3: TGTGCCAGCAGCGCAGGGGGTTTTGGGATCGGCGAGCAGTACTTC.

The chain combines TRBV27 with TRBJ2-7, with 7 nucleotides matching TRBD1. The J segment lost 1 base and the V segment lost 4 bases, leaving 10 bases of the junction unmatched. The CDR3 spans 16 residues. Germline V gives CDR1 MNHEY, CDR2 SMNVEV (reference sequence). The CDR3, as DNA: TGTGCCAGCAGTTCTATACTGGGACAGTTGTCCTACGAGCAGTACTTC. Protein product: CASSSILGQLSYEQYF.

This chain links TRBV11-1 with TRBJ2-7; 8 nucleotides match TRBD1. Germline CDR1 SGHAT, CDR2 FQDESV (reference sequence). V was pared by 2 bases and J by 3 bases, with 6 bases of the junction left unmatched. The CDR3 runs to 15 residues. DNA for the CDR3: TGTGCCAGCAGCTTATCGGGGACAGGCCTCTACGAGCAGTACTTC. Amino acid sequence: CASSLSGTGLYEQYF.

The V and J genes are TRBV11-2 and TRBJ2-1; possible D gene TRBD2, 7 bases. Germline CDR1 and CDR2: SGHAT and FQNNGV. The CDR3 loop spans 17 amino acids. The V gene lost 0 bases and the J gene lost 5 bases, with 17 bases spanning the gap. DNA for the CDR3: TGTGCCAGCAGCTTAGATGCCCTCATCGGGGGGCACAATGAGCAGTTCTTC. As protein: CASSLDALIGGHNEQFF.

This chain links TRBV29-1 with TRBJ2-1; 8 bases are shared with TRBD2. Germline trimming cut 5 bases from V and 4 bases from J; bases unmatched to any gene: 10. CDR1 is SQVTM and CDR2 is ANQGSEA in the germline V gene. The CDR3 runs to 15 residues. The DNA for the CDR3 is TGCAGCGTTCCCCCCCTAGCGGGCCATTACAATGAGCAGTTCTTC. It is translated as CSVPPLAGHYNEQFF.

The gene calls are TRBV11-3 and TRBJ2-7, with 12 bases matching TRBD1. This CDR3 comprises 15 residues. In germline, CDR1 is SGHNT, CDR2 YENEEA. J lost 5 bases, V lost 5 bases, and 7 bases had no gene match. CDR3 protein: CASSAGTGGFHEQYF. The CDR3 DNA sequence: TGTGCCAGCAGCGCAGGGACAGGGGGCTTCCACGAGCAGTACTTC.

The V gene is TRBV11-2, the J gene TRBJ1-5, with D unclear. V lost 5 bases and J 9 bases, leaving 14 bases between the germline ends. Germline V CDR1 and CDR2: SGHAT, FQNNGV. The CDR3 has 13 residues. CDR3 sequence: CASSEEVERPQHF. Written as DNA, the CDR3 is TGTGCCAGCAGCGAGGAGGTCGAACGGCCCCAGCATTTT.

The rearrangement uses TRBV2 and TRBJ1-1; D is possibly TRBD1 (6 bases). V shed 8 bases and J shed 3 bases, with 16 bases lying between them. Germline V lookup: CDR1 SNHLY, CDR2 FYNNEI. The CDR3 totals 14 residues. For the CDR3, the DNA is TGTGCCAGCGCCACTACAGGGAAGGACACTGAAGCTTTCTTT. Encoded protein: CASATTGKDTEAFF.

The rearrangement joins TRBV4-3 to TRBJ1-2; TRBD1 might be the D (5 bases). The ends were cut back, 0 bases at V and 1 base at J, with 12 bases in the middle. CDR3 length: 16 residues. Germline CDR1 LGHNA, CDR2 YSLEER. CDR3 protein: CASSQELKQVNYGYTF. In nucleotides, the CDR3 is TGCGCCAGCAGCCAAGAATTGAAACAGGTTAACTATGGCTACACCTTC.

The chain uses TRBV5-1 and TRBJ1-4; a possible D gene is TRBD1 (6 bases). CDR1 SGHRS and CDR2 YFSETQ come from the germline V gene. The V gene lost 0 bases and the J gene lost 6 bases, with 9 bases spanning the gap. The CDR3 extends over 14 amino acids. The CDR3 sequence is CASSLEGGDEKLFF. The DNA for the CDR3 is TGCGCCAGCAGCTTGGAAGGGGGGGATGAAAAACTGTTTTTT. Full variable domain (rest looked up from reference TRBV5-1 and TRBJ1-4): KAGVTQTPRYLIKTRGQQVTLSCSPISGHRSVSWYQQTPGQGLQFLFEYFSETQRNKGNFPGRFSGRQFSNSRSEMNVSTLELGDSALYLCASSLEGGDEKLFFGSGTQLSVL.

This sequence joins TRBV7-9 and TRBJ2-2; 8 positions agree with TRBD2. The CDR3 loop spans 16 amino acids. Trimming took 5 bases from V and 0 from J; bases not matched to a gene: 5. From germline, CDR1 is SEHNR and CDR2 FQNEAQ (reference sequence). CDR3 nucleotides: TGTGCCAGCAGCCCCCGGGGGGGCCCGAACACCGGGGAGCTGTTTTTT. It codes for CASSPRGGPNTGELFF.

For this clone: This likely comes from a read error, as the CDR3 has no conserved phenylalanine or tryptophan at its end. Because the CDR3's place on the DNA is in doubt, the DNA is left out and the CDR3 is given as listed by TCRdb. This rearrangement joins TRBV10-1 to TRBJ2-7; TRBD2 is the table's D call and was not checked against the DNA. Germline-derived CDR1 and CDR2 are WNHNN and SYGVQD (reference sequence). The CDR3 has 14 amino acids, counting both end residues. The CDR3 loop reads CASSSTPSGGGFLR.

V and J are TRBV7-3 and TRBJ1-2, with 7 positions matching TRBD1. J gave up 6 bases and V 5 bases, and 6 bases lay outside the gene matches. This CDR3 has 13 residues. Per germline, CDR1 SGHTA and CDR2 FQGTGA. The CDR3 nucleotides read TGTGCCAGCAGCCCACAGGGGAACGATGGCTACACCTTC. Translation: CASSPQGNDGYTF.

The V call is TRBV12-3 or TRBV12-4, the J call TRBJ1-6, with unresolved D. The V end was cut by 7 bases, the J end by 10 bases, with 11 bases between. The CDR3 extends over 12 amino acids. The chain's CDR3 is CASKRSQSPLHF. In DNA form, the CDR3 reads TGTGCCAGCAAGAGAAGTCAATCACCCCTCCACTTT.

V usage is TRBV18 and J usage is TRBJ2-7, with 7 bases matching TRBD1. The CDR3 extends over 14 amino acids. J was trimmed by 3 bases and V by 0 bases; bases with no gene match: 2. CDR1 is KGHSH, CDR2 LQKENI, per germline. The CDR3 DNA reads TGTGCCAGCTCACCACCGGACAGGTTCTACGAGCAGTACTTC. Protein sequence: CASSPPDRFYEQYF.

The rearrangement uses TRBV4-3 and TRBJ2-7; no reliable D call. V dropped 1 base and J dropped 1 base, with 8 bases sitting between them. CDR3 size: 14 residues. Germline V gene lookup returns CDR1 LGHNA and CDR2 YSLEER. The CDR3 is CASSQGLLSYEQYF. As DNA, the CDR3 is TGCGCCAGCAGCCAAGGTTTACTATCCTACGAGCAGTACTTC.

The CDR3 nucleotides read TGTGCCAGCAGCGCGGGCCTTAATTCACCCCTCCACTTT. Residues: CASSAGLNSPLHF. The V call is TRBV7-8, the J call TRBJ1-6, with D hard to call. This CDR3 has 13 residues. Trimming cost V 5 bases and J 6 bases, with 8 bases left between them. Germline V gene data show CDR1 as SGHVS and CDR2 as FQNEAQ. The whole variable domain, remainder taken from reference TRBV7-8 and TRBJ1-6, is GAGVSQSPRYKVAKRGQDVALRCDPISGHVSLFWYQQALGQGPEFLTYFQNEAQLDKSGLPSDRFFAERPEGSVSTLKIQRTQQEDSAVYLCASSAGLNSPLHFGNGTRLTVT.

J is TRBJ1-2 and V is TRBV7-3, with TRBD1 matching 9 bases. The CDR3 is 15 residues long. After removal of 4 bases from V and 6 bases from J, the junction contained 9 bases not matched to a gene. Germline CDR1 SGHTA, CDR2 FQGTGA. The CDR3 loop reads CASSSQGQGGDGYTF. CDR3 nucleotide sequence: TGTGCCAGCAGCTCGCAGGGACAGGGAGGTGATGGCTACACCTTC.

CDR3 nucleotide sequence: TGCGCCAGCAGCTTAAATAGCGGGGGGGCCGGCAATGAGCAGTTCTTC. It is translated as CASSLNSGGAGNEQFF. V usage is TRBV5-1 and J usage is TRBJ2-1; 11 nucleotides match TRBD2. In germline, CDR1 is SGHRS, CDR2 YFSETQ. The CDR3 is 16 residues long. Trimming at V came to 2 bases and at J to 6 bases, leaving 7 bases not matched to a gene.

J is TRBJ1-1 and V is TRBV7-3; D may be TRBD1 (5 bases). V was shortened by 2 bases and J by 1 base, with 5 bases between the two germline ends. Germline CDR1 SGHTA, CDR2 FQGTGA. The CDR3 has 13 amino acids. CDR3: CASSLGANTEAFF. The CDR3 DNA follows: TGTGCCAGCAGCTTAGGGGCGAACACTGAAGCTTTCTTT.

The chain employs TRBV5-4 and TRBJ2-1; D may be TRBD1 (6 bases). The V end was cut by 4 bases, the J end by 7 bases, with 6 bases between. The CDR3 length is 11 residues. In germline, CDR1 is SGHNT, CDR2 YYREEE (reference sequence). In nucleotides, the CDR3 is TGTGCCAGCAGCCAGGGGAATGAGCAGTTCTTC. The encoded protein is CASSQGNEQFF.

This chain connects TRBV7-6 to TRBJ1-1; weak D call: TRBD1 (5 bases). Germline CDR1 reads SGHVS; CDR2 reads FNYEAQ. V shed 2 bases and J shed 1 base, with 8 bases lying between them. The CDR3 is 14 amino acids. The CDR3 protein is CASSLYGGNTEAFF. CDR3 coding DNA: TGTGCCAGCAGCTTATACGGGGGGAACACTGAAGCTTTCTTT. Drawing the rest from reference TRBV7-6 and TRBJ1-1, the complete variable domain is GAGVSQSPRYKVTKRGQDVALRCDPISGHVSLYWYRQALGQGPEFLTYFNYEAQQDKSGLPNDRFSAERPEGSISTLTIQRTEQRDSAMYRCASSLYGGNTEAFFGQGTRLTVV.

CDR3 sequence reads: CASSGTGGSNTEAFF. Written as DNA, the CDR3 is TGTGCCAGCAGCGGGACAGGGGGATCGAACACTGAAGCTTTCTTT. V is TRBV13 and J is TRBJ1-1; 11 bases align to TRBD1. The CDR3 has 15 amino acids. V gave up 5 bases and J gave up 1 base; unmatched junction bases: 3. Germline lookup yields CDR1 PRHDT and CDR2 FYEKMQ (reference sequence).

V usage is TRBV7-3 and J usage is TRBJ2-3; TRBD2 matches at 13 bases. V gave up 5 bases and J gave up 2 bases; unmatched junction bases: 7. Germline loops: CDR1 SGHTA, CDR2 FQGTGA. This CDR3 comprises 17 residues. As DNA, the CDR3 is TGTGCCAGCAGCCCACGGGGACTAGCGGGGTACACAGATACGCAGTATTTT. Translated, it gives CASSPRGLAGYTDTQYF.

This clone has a single count. The rearrangement uses TRBV4-2 and TRBJ2-3, with 8 bases fitting TRBD2. The germline V gene has CDR1 LGHNA and CDR2 YNFKEQ. This CDR3 comprises 16 residues. Germline trimming cut 4 bases from V and 2 bases from J; bases unmatched to any gene: 8. Here the CDR3 DNA reads TGTGCCAGCAGCCGTCAGCGCGGGGGGTCCACAGATACGCAGTATTTT. Amino acids: CASSRQRGGSTDTQYF.

The rearrangement links TRBV11-2 to TRBJ1-5, with TRBD1 matching over 7 bases. The CDR3 contains 16 residues. V lost 4 bases to trimming and J lost 5 bases; unmatched junction nucleotides: 11. Germline V CDR1 and CDR2: SGHAT, FQNNGV. DNA for the CDR3: TGTGCCAGCAGCTCCTACAGGGGATCCTCATATCAGCCCCAGCATTTT. This encodes CASSSYRGSSYQPQHF.

The chain uses TRBV18 and TRBJ1-4; 9 bases map to TRBD1. J was trimmed by 9 bases and V by 5 bases; bases with no gene match: 7. This CDR3 is built from 14 residues. The germline CDR1 and CDR2 sequences are KGHSH and LQKENI. This chain's CDR3 is CASSTTGGGQKLFF. Written as DNA, the CDR3 is TGTGCCAGCTCAACAACAGGGGGCGGACAAAAACTGTTTTTT.